Each of the 15 T cell receptor beta chains below was sequenced from the same sample in a study of PD-1 blockade in mismatch repair-deficient tumors. Generated by immunoSEQ multiplex PCR, the TCRdb table keeps only in-frame clones and is missing some. The sample has under 150,000 clones, approximately 86% seen once. Sequences were derived from peripheral blood, sampled 44 weeks after starting pembrolizumab. These receptors all stem from an adult with mismatch repair-deficient cancer.

The CDR3 DNA sequence: TGTGCCAGCAGCCCGATTCCGGGACTAGCGGGATCCCGGCCCTACGAGCAGTACTTC. This translates into CASSPIPGLAGSRPYEQYF. The chain has TRBV28 and TRBJ2-7, with 13 bases fitting TRBD2. Germline V gene lookup returns CDR1 MDHEN and CDR2 SYDVKM. The junction had 16 bases not matched to a gene; V was cut back by 6 bases and J by 2 bases. The CDR3 runs to 19 residues.

J is TRBJ2-7 and V is TRBV5-1; TRBD1 might be the D (6 bases). In germline, CDR1 is SGHRS, CDR2 YFSETQ. The CDR3 is made up of 13 amino acids. The ends were cut back, 7 bases at V and 2 bases at J, with 13 bases in the middle. The CDR3 DNA is TGCGCCAGCTCTCTACAGGGAACCTACGAGCAGTACTTC. Translated, it gives CASSLQGTYEQYF.

The gene calls are TRBV7-9 and TRBJ2-6, with 11 bases that match TRBD1. With V trimmed by 1 base and J by 0 bases, 2 bases remained unmatched. Per germline, CDR1 SEHNR and CDR2 FQNEAQ (reference sequence). The CDR3 totals 18 residues. The CDR3 DNA reads TGTGCCAGCAGCTTAGTGGGACAGGGGGTCTCTGGGGCCAACGTCCTGACTTTC. Amino acids: CASSLVGQGVSGANVLTF. The variable domain in full, with the rest retrieved from reference TRBV7-9 and TRBJ2-6, is DTGVSQNPRHKITKRGQNVTFRCDPISEHNRLYWYRQTLGQGPEFLTYFQNEAQLEKSRLLSDRFSAERPKGSFSTLEIQRTEQGDSAMYLCASSLVGQGVSGANVLTFGAGSRLTVL.

J is TRBJ2-7 and V is TRBV15, with D maybe TRBD2 (6 bases). The CDR3 sequence is 14 residues long. Germline lookup yields CDR1 LNHNV and CDR2 YYDKDF (reference sequence). The V end was cut by 0 bases, the J end by 5 bases, with 11 bases between. CDR3 sequence: CATSRETGADEQYF. Here the CDR3 DNA reads TGTGCCACCAGCAGAGAAACGGGAGCGGACGAGCAGTACTTC.

The gene calls are TRBV29-1 and TRBJ2-1; perhaps TRBD2 as D (5 bases). Germline CDR1 is SQVTM and CDR2 is ANQGSEA. The CDR3 totals 12 residues. With 7 bases removed from V and 4 bases from J, the gap between germline ends came to 11 bases. CDR3 nucleotide sequence: TGCAGCGCGCGGACTGGTTACAATGAGCAGTTCTTC. Protein product: CSARTGYNEQFF.

This clone was seen just once. This rearrangement joins TRBV15 to TRBJ2-1, with D unclear. The germline V and J ends were trimmed by 0 bases and 12 bases, with 15 bases remaining between them. The CDR3 consists of 14 residues. Germline lookup yields CDR1 LNHNV and CDR2 YYDKDF (reference sequence). The CDR3 is CATSRDDGSGGQFF. The DNA of the CDR3 is TGTGCCACCAGCAGAGATGATGGCTCGGGCGGGCAGTTCTTC.

This sequence joins TRBV28 and TRBJ1-5; maybe TRBD1 (6 bases). This CDR3 comprises 15 residues. Deletions cut 2 bases from V and 6 bases from J, with 14 bases between. The germline V gene encodes CDR1 MDHEN and CDR2 SYDVKM. In nucleotides, the CDR3 is TGTGCCAGCAGTTTAGGATTGGGGGCAGGTCAGCCCCAGCATTTT. Encoded protein: CASSLGLGAGQPQHF. The full variable domain, its missing parts supplied by reference TRBV28 and TRBJ1-5, is DVKVTQSSRYLVKRTGEKVFLECVQDMDHENMFWYRQDPGLGLRLIYFSYDVKMKEKGDIPEGYSVSREKKERFSLILESASTNQTSMYLCASSLGLGAGQPQHFGDGTRLSIL.

V and J are TRBV29-1 and TRBJ2-7; TRBD2 agrees at 11 bases. J gave up 5 bases and V 6 bases, and 6 bases lay outside the gene matches. CDR1 is SQVTM, CDR2 ANQGSEA, per germline. The CDR3 length is 13 residues. Here the CDR3 reads CSVPLAGANEQYF. CDR3 sequence (DNA): TGCAGCGTCCCACTAGCGGGAGCGAACGAGCAGTACTTC.

This chain joins TRBV27 and TRBJ1-5; unclear D gene. V was shortened by 4 bases and J by 4 bases, with 8 bases between the two germline ends. The CDR3 contains 13 residues. CDR1 MNHEY and CDR2 SMNVEV come from the germline V gene (reference sequence). The CDR3 nucleotides read TGTGCCAGCAGTTCAGAGCCGAATCAGCCCCAGCATTTT. Translated: CASSSEPNQPQHF.

The J gene is TRBJ2-7, the V gene TRBV5-1; 9 nucleotides line up with TRBD1. Trimming cost V 3 bases and J 5 bases; bases outside gene matches: 9. The germline gives CDR1 SGHRS, CDR2 YFSETQ. This CDR3 contains 15 residues. CDR3: CASSSWTGDADEQYF. CDR3 DNA: TGCGCCAGCAGCTCGTGGACAGGGGACGCAGACGAGCAGTACTTC. The variable domain in full, with the rest retrieved from reference TRBV5-1 and TRBJ2-7, is KAGVTQTPRYLIKTRGQQVTLSCSPISGHRSVSWYQQTPGQGLQFLFEYFSETQRNKGNFPGRFSGRQFSNSRSEMNVSTLELGDSALYLCASSSWTGDADEQYFGPGTRLTVT.

This clone turned up a few times. This rearrangement joins TRBV7-9 to TRBJ2-7; the D gene is possibly TRBD2 (6 bases). Germline values: CDR1 SEHNR, CDR2 FQNEAQ (reference sequence). The CDR3 spans 13 residues. V was clipped by 7 bases and J by 6 bases, with 16 bases between them. The CDR3 spells CASTLGGVLEQYF. The DNA for the CDR3 is TGTGCCAGCACTCTCGGAGGGGTTCTCGAGCAGTACTTC.

J is TRBJ2-3 and V is TRBV5-4; 13 bases agree with TRBD2. V was clipped by 4 bases and J by 7 bases; unmatched bases: 9. Germline values: CDR1 SGHNT, CDR2 YYREEE (reference sequence). CDR3 size: 16 residues. CDR3 region: CASSPRTSGSKNTQYF. The CDR3 DNA is TGTGCCAGCAGCCCTAGGACTAGCGGGAGTAAAAATACGCAGTATTTT.

This chain uses TRBV6-5 with TRBJ1-5; tentatively, D is TRBD1 (5 bases). Germline V lookup: CDR1 MNHEY, CDR2 SVGAGI. This CDR3 region has 14 residues. Trimming left V 11 bases short and J 6 bases short, with 20 bases between. The CDR3 sequence: CAHRAPGLRQPQHF. The CDR3 nucleotides are TGTGCCCACCGAGCTCCAGGGTTGCGTCAGCCCCAGCATTTT.

V and J are TRBV28 and TRBJ2-5; a possible D gene is TRBD1 (5 bases). Between the trimmed V and J ends, which lost 3 bases and 4 bases, there was a span of 15 bases. Germline V gene sequence: CDR1 MDHEN, CDR2 SYDVKM. The CDR3 is 15 amino acids. CDR3 nucleotides: TGTGCCAGCAGTTTGAATTCCTACAGGAGAGAGACCCAGTACTTC. It translates to CASSLNSYRRETQYF. The full variable domain, its missing parts supplied by reference TRBV28 and TRBJ2-5, is DVKVTQSSRYLVKRTGEKVFLECVQDMDHENMFWYRQDPGLGLRLIYFSYDVKMKEKGDIPEGYSVSREKKERFSLILESASTNQTSMYLCASSLNSYRRETQYFGPGTRLLVL.

The chain joins TRBV4-3 to TRBJ2-1; TRBD2 aligns across 8 bases. Per the germline V gene, CDR1 is LGHNA and CDR2 is YSLEER. The CDR3 spans 15 residues. With V trimmed by 0 bases and J by 10 bases, 8 bases remained unmatched. The CDR3 bases are TGCGCCAGCAGCCAAGATGTCGGGAGGGCCGGGGAGCAGTTCTTC. Its translation: CASSQDVGRAGEQFF.